A selection of T cell receptor beta chains follows, all from one sample in a study of blood T cells in healthy people across ages. MiXCR was run by TCRdb on the 5' RACE reads, yielding one entry per CDR3 protein. The table shows 850,000 to 1,000,000 distinct CDR3 sequences, with approximately 50% occurring only once. Sequencing used blood. The receptors were sampled from a woman aged 60-75 years in good health. The CDR3 runs from the conserved cysteine through the conserved F or W. Fields, in order: D gene, V gene, clone size, CDR3 length, J gene, CDR3 DNA, CDR3 protein. D genes are given only for firm matches. Part of the rows lack a size; the others show once, few, many or a class for expanded clones.

.	TRBV9	.	15	TRBJ2-5	TGTGCCAGCAGCGTAAGGGAAGTGGGTCGGGAGACCCAGTACTTC	CASSVREVGRETQYF
.	TRBV14	few	12	TRBJ1-4	TGTGCCAGCAGCCAAGACAGGGCTGGACTGTTTTTT	CASSQDRAGLFF
TRBD1	TRBV27	few	14	TRBJ1-2	TGTGCCAGCCGTCGGACAGGGAGGACCTATGGCTACACCTTC	CASRRTGRTYGYTF
.	TRBV12-5	few	12	TRBJ1-2	TGTGCTAGTGGTAACCTGGCGGAGGGCTACACCTTC	CASGNLAEGYTF
TRBD1	TRBV27	.	12	TRBJ2-1	TGTGCCACCAGAGGGGGCTTACGCGAGCAGTTCTTC	CATRGGLREQFF
.	TRBV18	.	16	TRBJ2-5	TGTGCCAGCTCACCATTCTTCCACACATCAGAGGAGACCCAGTACTTC	CASSPFFHTSEETQYF
TRBD2	TRBV4-1	.	18	TRBJ2-5	TGCGCCAGCAGCCAGCGCAATTACCGGGACTTAGCGGGTTATGAGCAGTACTTC	CASSQRNYRDLAGYEQYF
.	TRBV20-1	many	10	TRBJ2-7	TGCAGTGCTAGAGGTAACGAGCAGTACTTC	CSARGNEQYF
.	TRBV2	few	15	TRBJ2-7	TGTGCCAGCAGGCACTCCCGGGACGTTATCTACGAGCAGTACTTC	CASRHSRDVIYEQYF
.	TRBV27	.	15	TRBJ1-2	TGTGCCAGCGGAGCCAAACAGCGGACAGCTTCTCGCTACACCTTC	CASGAKQRTASRYTF
TRBD1	TRBV6-2/TRBV6-3	.	15	TRBJ2-3	TGTGCCAGCAGAACGACAGGGAAAAGCACAGATACGCAGTATTTT	CASRTTGKSTDTQYF
TRBD1	TRBV20-1	.	13	TRBJ2-7	TGCAGTGCTAACAGGGGACAAGAATACGAGCAGTACTTC	CSANRGQEYEQYF
.	TRBV29-1	few	14	TRBJ2-1	TGCAGCGTTGAGAAGGGAAGCTCCTACAATGAGCAGTTCTTC	CSVEKGSSYNEQFF
.	TRBV7-2	.	16	TRBJ2-6	TGTGCCAGCAGTGACCGACGCCGCTCTGGGGCCAACGTCCTGACTTTC	CASSDRRRSGANVLTF
.	TRBV7-2	.	14	TRBJ2-2	TGTGCCAGCAGCCGGACTTTTTCCACCGGGGAGCTGTTTTTT	CASSRTFSTGELFF
.	TRBV12-3/TRBV12-4	.	12	TRBJ1-2	TGTGCCGGCAGTTGGGGGAGCTATGGCTACACCTTC	CAGSWGSYGYTF
.	TRBV20-1	few	12	TRBJ2-1	TGCAGTGCAAACCGGGACCAAAATGAGCAGTTCTTC	CSANRDQNEQFF
.	TRBV10-3	few	15	TRBJ2-3	TGTGCCATCAAATCAACGACAGGCTTTCCCTATACGCAGTATTTT	CAIKSTTGFPYTQYF
TRBD1	TRBV28	few	15	TRBJ2-7	TGTGCCAGCAACCCAAGCGGGACAGGGGGGCACGAGCAGTACTTC	CASNPSGTGGHEQYF
TRBD2	TRBV11-3	.	18	TRBJ2-7	TGTGCCAGCAGCCCGGGACTAGCGGGGACCTTGGGGTCCTACGAGCAGTACTTC	CASSPGLAGTLGSYEQYF
.	TRBV7-9	.	16	TRBJ1-4	TGTGCCAGCAGCCCCAGGGAGGGAACTGCTAATGAAAAACTGTTTTTT	CASSPREGTANEKLFF
TRBD2	TRBV28	.	20	TRBJ2-5	TGTGCCAGCAGTCCCGGGACTAGCGAGAGGGGGGTGGCAACAAGTGAGACCCAGTACTTC	CASSPGTSERGVATSETQYF
TRBD1	TRBV10-2	few	14	TRBJ1-2	TGCGCCAGCAGTGAGAACAGGGGATTGATAGGCTACACCTTC	CASSENRGLIGYTF
TRBD1	TRBV4-3	.	15	TRBJ1-1	TGCGCCAGCAGCCAGCTGGACAGGGTGAACACTGAAGCTTTCTTT	CASSQLDRVNTEAFF